This TCR beta chain was recovered during a study of post-analysis software for immune sequencing data. Unique molecular identifiers were present in the TCR beta cDNA libraries. MiXCR, applied by TCRdb to the PCR reads, yields one record per CDR3 protein. Of some 260,000 distinct CDR3 sequences listed, roughly a third are singletons. Study-level findings and limits: The five TRBV segments detected at higher frequency in patients than in controls included TRBV5-6, TRBV5-1 and TRBV20-1.

Looked up from germline, CDR1 is SEHNR and CDR2 is FQNEAQ (reference sequence). CDR3 length: 15 residues. V dropped 1 base and J dropped 2 bases, with 9 bases sitting between them. Worth noting for this clonotype: Antigen unknown. A much more abundant neighbour one base away suggests this may be a read error.

The chain uses TRBV7-9 and TRBJ1-5; weak D call: TRBD1 (5 bases). Sequencing input: blood. This TCR derives from a girl aged 5-17 years with multiple sclerosis. This chain's CDR3 is CASSLDQGCNQPQHF. The CDR3 nucleotides read TGTGCCAGCAGCTTAGACCAGGGTTGCAATCAGCCCCAGCATTTT.